Presented here are 18 T cell receptor beta chains from one specimen sequenced in a study of pediatric ulcerative colitis. The assay was immunoSEQ multiplex PCR, and TCRdb's table has in-frame clones only and misses some. Here the sample spans 10,000 or so clones, over 80% being singletons. The sequencing input was blood. The receptors shown here come from a girl aged 10 to 17 with moderate ulcerative colitis.

The V and J genes are TRBV30 and TRBJ2-2; no firm D call. This CDR3 has 15 residues. V dropped 4 bases and J dropped 4 bases, with 16 bases sitting between them. Germline V CDR1 and CDR2: GTSNPN, SVGIG (reference sequence). For the CDR3, the DNA is TGTGCCTGGACTTGGACGGGTCGTGGCACCGGGGAGCTGTTTTTT. Its translation is CAWTWTGRGTGELFF.

The J gene is TRBJ2-5, the V gene TRBV11-2; possible D gene TRBD2, 6 bases. Near its end, the DNA agrees better with TRBJ2-7, so the J call may be wrong. Germline CDR1 is SGHAT and CDR2 is FQNNGV. The CDR3 sequence is 14 residues long. The CDR3 here is CASSRMGGSYEQYF. CDR3 nucleotide sequence: TGTGCCAGCAGCCGAATGGGGGGATCCTACGAGCAGTACTTC.

V is TRBV4-2 and J is TRBJ2-5; D might be TRBD2 (6 bases). The CDR3 runs to 14 residues. The germline gives CDR1 LGHNA, CDR2 YNFKEQ. V lost 2 bases and J lost 2, with 9 bases in between. The CDR3 DNA sequence: TGTGCCAGCAGCCAACAGGCGGGACAAGAGACCCAGTACTTC. Its protein is CASSQQAGQETQYF.

The chain has TRBV27 and TRBJ2-1; D unresolved. The CDR3 totals 14 residues. The germline V and J ends were trimmed by 0 bases and 3 bases, with 6 bases remaining between them. Germline-derived CDR1 and CDR2 are MNHEY and SMNVEV (reference sequence). CDR3 DNA sequence: TGTGCCAGCAGTTTATCGGATTTCTACAATGAGCAGTTCTTC. It translates to CASSLSDFYNEQFF.

This clone was seen a few times. This chain connects TRBV9 to TRBJ1-6, with no clear D. The CDR3 totals 14 residues. Trimming shortened V by 0 bases and J by 8 bases, and 9 bases separated the two germline ends. From germline, CDR1 is SGDLS and CDR2 YYNGEE. The CDR3 sequence: CASSVVGIDSPLHF. DNA of the CDR3: TGTGCCAGCAGCGTAGTAGGCATAGATTCACCCCTCCACTTT. The whole variable domain, remainder taken from reference TRBV9 and TRBJ1-6, is DSGVTQTPKHLITATGQRVTLRCSPRSGDLSVYWYQQSLDQGLQFLIQYYNGEERAKGNILERFSAQQFPDLHSELNLSSLELGDSALYFCASSVVGIDSPLHFGNGTRLTVT.

The chain is built from TRBV27 and TRBJ2-2; D is perhaps TRBD2 (6 bases). Germline V gene lookup returns CDR1 MNHEY and CDR2 SMNVEV (reference sequence). Trimming took off 0 bases at V and 4 bases at J, with 18 bases between the two ends. CDR3 length: 18 amino acids. The CDR3 DNA is TGTGCCAGCAGTTTATCGAGGCTAAGGCTAGCGATCACCGGGGAGCTGTTTTTT. It yields the protein CASSLSRLRLAITGELFF.

This chain links TRBV10-2 with TRBJ1-3, with D maybe TRBD1 (6 bases). The CDR3 consists of 14 residues. Trimming stripped 4 bases from V and 3 bases from J, with 10 bases between. Germline V gene data show CDR1 as WSHSY and CDR2 as SAAADI. The CDR3 DNA is TGCGCCAGCAGTGGGGTACAGGGTGGAAACACCATATATTTT. Amino acid sequence: CASSGVQGGNTIYF.

This chain joins TRBV6-1 and TRBJ2-7, with 9 bases identical to TRBD1. Looked up from germline, CDR1 is MNHNS and CDR2 is SASEGT. The CDR3 is 14 amino acids. Trimming removed 3 bases from V and 3 bases from J; junction bases left unmatched: 3. The CDR3 loop reads CASSEGQGNYEQYF. The CDR3 DNA is TGTGCCAGCAGTGAGGGACAGGGCAACTACGAGCAGTACTTC.

This chain links TRBV10-3 with TRBJ2-5; 12 bases line up with TRBD2. J was trimmed by 2 bases and V by 3 bases; bases with no gene match: 7. The length of the CDR3 is 17 residues. Per germline, CDR1 ENHRY and CDR2 SYGVKD. The CDR3 here is CAISDPLAGGPQETQYF. CDR3 DNA sequence: TGTGCCATCAGTGACCCTCTAGCGGGAGGGCCTCAAGAGACCCAGTACTTC.

The chain couples TRBV19 to TRBJ2-7; D is unresolved. Germline V gene data show CDR1 as LNHDA and CDR2 as SQIVND (reference sequence). Trimming left V 8 bases short and J 3 bases short, with 14 bases between. The CDR3 is 13 residues long. The CDR3 DNA follows: TGTGCCAGTGGCGAGTCCGGTGGCTACGAGCAGTACTTC. Encoded protein: CASGESGGYEQYF.

This clone was seen once. V is TRBV9 and J is TRBJ1-1, with unresolved D. Trimming removed 0 bases at V and 1 base at J, with 10 bases between. The CDR3 loop spans 15 amino acids. The germline gives CDR1 SGDLS, CDR2 YYNGEE. The CDR3 spells CASSVVPDGNTEAFF. Here the CDR3 DNA reads TGTGCCAGCAGCGTAGTTCCAGACGGGAACACTGAAGCTTTCTTT.

This clone was seen more than once but under ten times. The chain employs TRBV7-9 and TRBJ1-1, with unresolved D. This CDR3 contains 13 residues. The V and J ends lost 2 bases and 3 bases respectively, with 7 bases between them. The V gene's germline CDR1 is SEHNR and CDR2 FQNEAQ (reference sequence). The CDR3 sequence is CASSLMYDTEAFF. The CDR3 DNA follows: TGTGCCAGCAGCTTAATGTATGACACTGAAGCTTTCTTT.

This clone has a single count. The chain recombines TRBV13 with TRBJ2-7, with 12 bases lining up with TRBD2. Germline CDR1 and CDR2: PRHDT and FYEKMQ (reference sequence). The CDR3 sequence is 15 residues long. Trimming cost V 3 bases and J 5 bases; bases outside gene matches: 5. CDR3 DNA: TGTGCCAGCAGCTTGGGGGGACTAGCGGGCCACGAGCAGTACTTC. Its translation: CASSLGGLAGHEQYF. Filled out from reference TRBV13 and TRBJ2-7, the complete variable domain reads AAGVIQSPRHLIKEKRETATLKCYPIPRHDTVYWYQQGPGQDPQFLISFYEKMQSDKGSIPDRFSAQQFSDYHSELNMSSLELGDSALYFCASSLGGLAGHEQYFGPGTRLTVT.

The chain uses TRBV27 and TRBJ1-6, with TRBD1 matching over 10 bases. The J segment lost 7 bases and the V segment lost 5 bases, leaving 5 bases of the junction unmatched. This CDR3 is built from 15 residues. From germline, CDR1 is MNHEY and CDR2 SMNVEV (reference sequence). The CDR3 loop is CASSLGQGGNSPLHF. CDR3 DNA: TGTGCCAGCAGTCTCGGACAGGGGGGAAATTCACCCCTCCACTTT.

The genes are TRBV6-5 and TRBJ1-1; D is possibly TRBD1 (5 bases). Trimming shortened V by 7 bases and J by 4 bases, and 13 bases separated the two germline ends. CDR3 size: 13 residues. Germline CDR1 reads MNHEY; CDR2 reads SVGAGI. The CDR3 region has the DNA TGTGCCAGCACCCCCCGGGGGGGCACTGAAGCTTTCTTT. Translation gives CASTPRGGTEAFF.

For the CDR3, the DNA is TGTGCCAGCAGTTTAGGCAGACTATACGAGCAGTACTTC. Protein: CASSLGRLYEQYF. V gene TRBV28 combines with J gene TRBJ2-7; D may be TRBD2 (5 bases). The V gene's germline CDR1 is MDHEN and CDR2 SYDVKM. Trimming shortened V by 2 bases and J by 4 bases, and 9 bases separated the two germline ends. The CDR3 length is 13 residues.

The chain joins TRBV9 to TRBJ2-7; 13 bases line up with TRBD2. V shed 0 bases, J shed 6 bases, and the junction held 9 bases outside the gene matches. Germline loops: CDR1 SGDLS, CDR2 YYNGEE. CDR3 size: 17 residues. CDR3 region: CASSVGFGLAGEREQYF. In DNA, the CDR3 is TGTGCCAGCAGCGTAGGCTTCGGACTAGCGGGAGAGCGCGAGCAGTACTTC.

This rearrangement joins TRBV7-8 to TRBJ1-1, with unresolved D. Trimming stripped 5 bases from V and 4 bases from J, with 20 bases between. The CDR3 has 16 amino acids. CDR1 is SGHVS and CDR2 is FQNEAQ in the germline V gene. The CDR3 here is CASSPIPARVGTEAFF. The CDR3 DNA reads as TGTGCCAGCAGCCCTATACCCGCGCGTGTAGGCACTGAAGCTTTCTTT.